This entry lists 8 T cell receptor beta chains sequenced from one sample in a study of cytomegalovirus exposure and HLA in healthy donors. PCR involved 60 Vbeta and 13 Jbeta primers. This table comes from immunoSEQ multiplex PCR, and its TCRdb copy is limited to in-frame clones, with some not included. This table holds 65,000 or so clones, less than 65% found once. Sequences were obtained from PBMCs. The source is a man younger than 45 in good health and CMV-seronegative.

This clone was counted between two and nine times. This chain connects TRBV6-5 to TRBJ2-1; TRBD1 matches at 8 bases. J gave up 3 bases and V 2 bases, and 3 bases lay outside the gene matches. The CDR3 has 15 amino acids. Germline lookup yields CDR1 MNHEY and CDR2 SVGAGI. In DNA form, the CDR3 reads TGTGCCAGCAGTTACGGACAGGGCTACTACAATGAGCAGTTCTTC. This encodes CASSYGQGYYNEQFF.

The CDR3: CASSLSVFTGELFF. CDR3 coding DNA: TGTGCCAGCAGCTTATCAGTATTCACCGGGGAGCTGTTTTTT. The gene calls are TRBV7-9 and TRBJ2-2; D not certain. Trimming took off 2 bases at V and 4 bases at J, with 8 bases between the two ends. CDR1 SEHNR and CDR2 FQNEAQ come from the germline V gene (reference sequence). The CDR3 runs to 14 residues.

The V and J genes are TRBV4-1 and TRBJ2-3; 11 positions match TRBD2. V was pared by 2 bases and J by 6 bases, with 7 bases of the junction left unmatched. Germline V gives CDR1 MGHRA, CDR2 YSYEKL. CDR3 length: 16 amino acids. CDR3 DNA sequence: TGCGCCAGCAGCCAACAACTAGCGGGGGTAGGGGATACGCAGTATTTT. Translating gives CASSQQLAGVGDTQYF.

The chain employs TRBV5-4 and TRBJ1-1; D remains ambiguous. This CDR3 is built from 11 residues. Per the germline V gene, CDR1 is SGHNT and CDR2 is YYREEE (reference sequence). V lost 4 bases to trimming and J lost 7 bases, with 8 bases between them. CDR3 residues: CASSVTGEAFF. CDR3 nucleotide sequence: TGTGCCAGCAGCGTAACGGGTGAAGCTTTCTTT.

The genes are TRBV27 and TRBJ2-5; no firm D call. V was trimmed by 3 bases and J by 2 bases, leaving 7 bases between them. The CDR3 loop spans 13 amino acids. The germline V gene encodes CDR1 MNHEY and CDR2 SMNVEV (reference sequence). CDR3 amino acids: CASSFGSQETQYF. CDR3 nucleotide sequence: TGTGCCAGCAGTTTCGGGTCTCAAGAGACCCAGTACTTC.

The table lists this clone with a few counts. J is TRBJ1-4 and V is TRBV6-5; D is undetermined. Between the trimmed V and J ends, which lost 6 bases and 8 bases, there was a span of 10 bases. Germline loops: CDR1 MNHEY, CDR2 SVGAGI. This CDR3 region has 12 residues. CDR3 loop: CASSPGLEKLFF. In DNA, the CDR3 is TGTGCCAGCAGCCCCGGACTAGAAAAACTGTTTTTT.

CDR3 coding DNA: TGTGCCAGCAGCCCCGGACTAGCCCCGTACCAAGAGACCCAGTACTTC. Translating gives CASSPGLAPYQETQYF. J is TRBJ2-5 and V is TRBV7-6, with TRBD2 matching 8 bases. Germline values: CDR1 SGHVS, CDR2 FNYEAQ. This CDR3 spans 16 amino acids. J gave up 0 bases and V 5 bases, and 8 bases lay outside the gene matches. The full variable domain, its missing parts supplied by reference TRBV7-6 and TRBJ2-5, is GAGVSQSPRYKVTKRGQDVALRCDPISGHVSLYWYRQALGQGPEFLTYFNYEAQQDKSGLPNDRFSAERPEGSISTLTIQRTEQRDSAMYRCASSPGLAPYQETQYFGPGTRLLVL.

This chain links TRBV4-1 with TRBJ2-3, with 8 nucleotides matching TRBD2. V was pared by 0 bases and J by 6 bases, with 11 bases of the junction left unmatched. CDR3 length: 17 residues. In germline, CDR1 is MGHRA, CDR2 YSYEKL. CDR3 loop: CASSQDWAGGPLDTQYF. The CDR3 coding sequence is TGCGCCAGCAGCCAAGATTGGGCGGGGGGCCCTCTGGATACGCAGTATTTT.